Listed here are 21 T cell receptor beta chains from one sample, sequenced in a study of siplizumab effects on memory and regulatory T cells. TCRdb keeps only in-frame clones here, not all; method: immunoSEQ multiplex PCR. The table has fewer than 60,000 clones, 93% seen once. Sequencing used CD8+ T cells sorted from blood. These receptors were collected from a human donor in good health.

The CDR3: CASSLSKGLQETQYF. CDR3 sequence (DNA): TGTGCCAGCAGTTTATCGAAGGGTCTCCAAGAGACCCAGTACTTC. This chain connects TRBV27 to TRBJ2-5; D remains ambiguous. V dropped 0 bases and J dropped 1 base, with 9 bases sitting between them. This CDR3 is built from 15 residues. The germline gives CDR1 MNHEY, CDR2 SMNVEV (reference sequence).

In this sample, this clone turned up once. This chain uses TRBV7-9 with TRBJ2-7, with a possible D match to TRBD2 (5 bases). Deletions cut 5 bases from V and 6 bases from J, with 23 bases between. The germline V gene has CDR1 SEHNR and CDR2 FQNEAQ (reference sequence). The CDR3 is 16 residues long. CDR3 sequence reads: CASSHPRAGFGIEQYF. CDR3 nucleotide sequence: TGTGCCAGCAGCCACCCGAGGGCAGGTTTTGGGATCGAGCAGTACTTC.

The chain links TRBV7-9 to TRBJ2-1, with unresolved D. The CDR3 consists of 11 residues. Trimming shortened V by 4 bases and J by 5 bases, and 3 bases separated the two germline ends. Germline loops: CDR1 SEHNR, CDR2 FQNEAQ (reference sequence). The chain's CDR3 is CASSYNNEQFF. CDR3 coding DNA: TGTGCCAGCAGCTACAACAATGAGCAGTTCTTC.

The CDR3 spells CASTEGLAGTNEQFF. The CDR3 coding sequence is TGCGCCAGCACTGAGGGACTAGCGGGAACTAATGAGCAGTTCTTC. The chain is built from TRBV5-1 and TRBJ2-1; 13 bases map to TRBD2. V lost 6 bases to trimming and J lost 7 bases; unmatched junction nucleotides: 7. The CDR3 has 15 amino acids. Germline V gene sequence: CDR1 SGHRS, CDR2 YFSETQ.

The V call is TRBV29-1, the J call TRBJ2-1; D is possibly TRBD1 (5 bases). The CDR3 runs to 11 residues. The germline V gene encodes CDR1 SQVTM and CDR2 ANQGSEA. The CDR3 sequence is CTWGDYNEQFF. In DNA form, the CDR3 reads TGCACCTGGGGCGACTACAATGAGCAGTTCTTC.

The chain couples TRBV19 to TRBJ1-5, with D possibly TRBD1 on 6 matching bases. The germline V gene encodes CDR1 LNHDA and CDR2 SQIVND (reference sequence). The CDR3 has 16 amino acids. V was clipped by 1 base and J by 1 base, with 11 bases between them. The CDR3: CASSIGGTPSNQPQHF. CDR3 in DNA: TGTGCCAGTAGTATAGGCGGGACACCGAGCAATCAGCCCCAGCATTTT.

The chain is built from TRBV28 and TRBJ2-1; 14 nucleotides line up with TRBD2. Germline values: CDR1 MDHEN, CDR2 SYDVKM. The length of the CDR3 is 15 residues. V was clipped by 5 bases and J by 7 bases; unmatched bases: 4. CDR3 sequence: CASSPGLAGVNEQFF. CDR3 bases: TGTGCCAGCAGTCCGGGACTAGCGGGAGTTAATGAGCAGTTCTTC.

Only one count was recorded for this clone. The rearrangement joins TRBV5-6 to TRBJ2-7, with D possibly TRBD1 on 6 matching bases. Trimming left V 0 bases short and J 4 bases short, with 8 bases between. CDR1 is SGHDT and CDR2 is YYEEEE in the germline V gene. The CDR3 loop spans 13 amino acids. The CDR3 DNA reads as TGTGCCAGCAGCTTGGGTACAGGGTACGAGCAGTACTTC. Residues: CASSLGTGYEQYF. The complete variable domain, with remaining parts taken from reference TRBV5-6 and TRBJ2-7, reads DAGVTQSPTHLIKTRGQQVTLRCSPKSGHDTVSWYQQALGQGPQFIFQYYEEEERQRGNFPDRFSGHQFPNYSSELNVNALLLGDSALYLCASSLGTGYEQYFGPGTRLTVT.

As regards this clone: This sample also contains other DNA sequences that code for the same CDR3. The chain has TRBV27 and TRBJ2-1; D is possibly TRBD1 (5 bases). The V gene's germline CDR1 is MNHEY and CDR2 SMNVEV (reference sequence). CDR3 size: 14 residues. The V gene lost 6 bases and the J gene lost 4 bases, with 13 bases spanning the gap. In DNA, the CDR3 is TGTGCCAGCAGAGACCGTAGGGGTTACAATGAGCAGTTCTTC. Amino acid sequence: CASRDRRGYNEQFF.

The chain couples TRBV7-9 to TRBJ2-1, with 9 bases matching TRBD1. The ends lost 5 bases at V and 0 bases at J; junction bases unmatched: 5. CDR1 is SEHNR, CDR2 FQNEAQ, per germline (reference sequence). The CDR3 covers 16 residues. The CDR3 DNA reads TGTGCCAGCAGCCCAGACAGGGGGAGCTCCTACAATGAGCAGTTCTTC. Its protein is CASSPDRGSSYNEQFF.

The CDR3 is CASSPFSSYNEQFF. The CDR3 nucleotides are TGTGCCAGTAGTCCGTTTAGCTCCTACAATGAGCAGTTCTTC. The gene calls are TRBV19 and TRBJ2-1; D uncertain. This CDR3 region has 14 residues. Germline V gene sequence: CDR1 LNHDA, CDR2 SQIVND (reference sequence). V shed 5 bases and J shed 0 bases, with 8 bases lying between them.

V gene TRBV11-2 combines with J gene TRBJ2-7, with D possibly TRBD2 on 7 matching bases. This CDR3 has 16 residues. Trimming pared 0 bases from V and 3 bases from J, leaving 15 bases between. The germline V gene encodes CDR1 SGHAT and CDR2 FQNNGV. CDR3 residues: CASSLDGRGTHYEQYF. DNA of the CDR3: TGTGCCAGCAGCTTAGATGGGAGGGGGACTCACTACGAGCAGTACTTC.

CDR3 protein: CASSAFSTLVETQYF. CDR3 nucleotide sequence: TGTGCCAGCAGCGCCTTCTCGACACTGGTCGAGACCCAGTACTTC. V gene TRBV9 combines with J gene TRBJ2-5; unclear D gene. The CDR3 spans 15 residues. The germline V and J ends were trimmed by 3 bases and 5 bases, with 17 bases remaining between them. CDR1 is SGDLS, CDR2 YYNGEE, per germline.

The CDR3: CASSSAGTGQETQYF. In DNA form, the CDR3 reads TGTGCCAGCAGCTCAGCCGGGACAGGCCAAGAGACCCAGTACTTC. The J gene is TRBJ2-5, the V gene TRBV11-2; 8 nucleotides match TRBD1. Losses at the gene ends were 4 bases for V and 1 base for J; bases not matched to a gene: 5. Germline assignment: CDR1 SGHAT and CDR2 FQNNGV. The CDR3 contains 15 residues.

The chain recombines TRBV19 with TRBJ2-7; 7 positions match TRBD2. This CDR3 region has 13 residues. V was pared by 3 bases and J by 3 bases, with 2 bases of the junction left unmatched. The germline V gene has CDR1 LNHDA and CDR2 SQIVND (reference sequence). CDR3: CASSIGTNYEQYF. The CDR3, as DNA: TGTGCCAGTAGTATTGGGACTAACTACGAGCAGTACTTC.

The genes are TRBV4-1 and TRBJ1-1, with a possible D match to TRBD1 (6 bases). The CDR3 is made up of 14 amino acids. With 1 base removed from V and 3 bases from J, the gap between germline ends came to 9 bases. Germline CDR1 MGHRA, CDR2 YSYEKL. For the CDR3, the DNA is TGCGCCAGCAGCCAAGGGGGGCGATACACTGAAGCTTTCTTT. This codes for CASSQGGRYTEAFF.

V is TRBV29-1 and J is TRBJ2-7, with TRBD1 as a possible D gene (6 bases). Per the germline V gene, CDR1 is SQVTM and CDR2 is ANQGSEA. The V and J ends lost 7 bases and 3 bases respectively, with 16 bases between them. CDR3 length: 13 amino acids. The CDR3 region has the DNA TGCAGCGCGAGAACAGGGAGTAACTACGAGCAGTACTTC. It translates to CSARTGSNYEQYF.

CDR3: CASTMGNYNEQFF. The CDR3 bases are TGTGCCAGTACGATGGGGAACTACAATGAGCAGTTCTTC. The V and J genes are TRBV19 and TRBJ2-1; D gene ambiguous. The CDR3 totals 13 residues. Germline CDR1 is LNHDA and CDR2 is SQIVND (reference sequence). Trimming cost V 7 bases and J 3 bases, with 10 bases left between them.

This chain connects TRBV5-1 to TRBJ2-3, with a possible D match to TRBD2 (6 bases). Trimming pared 2 bases from V and 1 base from J, leaving 14 bases between. The CDR3 is 16 residues long. Germline values: CDR1 SGHRS, CDR2 YFSETQ. The CDR3 loop is CASSLFRERGTDTQYF. Written as DNA, the CDR3 is TGCGCCAGCAGCTTATTTCGGGAGCGGGGCACAGATACGCAGTATTTT.

The chain employs TRBV27 and TRBJ2-3; possible D gene TRBD2, 5 bases. Germline assignment: CDR1 MNHEY and CDR2 SMNVEV (reference sequence). Trimming stripped 5 bases from V and 4 bases from J, with 13 bases between. This CDR3 has 14 amino acids. CDR3 amino acids: CASSAQTRPDTQYF. The CDR3 bases are TGTGCCAGCAGTGCCCAAACTAGGCCAGATACGCAGTATTTT.

This chain joins TRBV7-9 and TRBJ2-3; D is unclear. The CDR3 runs 13 residues. Germline V lookup: CDR1 SEHNR, CDR2 FQNEAQ (reference sequence). The germline V and J ends were trimmed by 0 bases and 6 bases, with 7 bases remaining between them. The CDR3 bases are TGTGCCAGCAGCTTAGCCCTAGGTGATACGCAGTATTTT. Protein sequence: CASSLALGDTQYF.